The source of this T cell receptor beta chain is a study of radiotherapy plus CTLA-4 blockade in lung cancer (dated by TCRdb to about 2018). About the full investigation: Objective responses were observed in approximately 17% of enrolled patients, and disease control was achieved in approximately 32%.

The study evaluated CTLA-4 blockade (ipilimumab) given together with focal radiation therapy in patients who had chemo-refractory metastatic non-small-cell lung cancer. General conclusions and limits of the study: After treatment with radiotherapy and ipilimumab, TCR clones that originated in tumors expanded in peripheral blood. The strongest predictors of response, as reported, were early dynamic changes in blood T cell clones along with a rise in serum interferon-beta after radiation.

The CDR3 runs 17 residues from the cysteine to the phenylalanine. Only the CDR3 portion is preserved as DNA: 51 bases, with reading frame beginning at the first base. V ends up 5 bases short and J 9 bases short, with an unmatched junction base count of 17. CDR1 and CDR2, looked up from the germline V gene (reference sequence), are SEHNR and FQNEAQ. The library was obtained by the immunoSEQ multiplex PCR assay. TCRdb took over this immuneACCESS table, retaining in-frame rearrangements with V and J assigned. Such tables are incomplete; in checked studies, under half of the missing clones stem from an unresolved V gene, and the remainder is unexplained. The sample yields 45,000 to 60,000 clones; roughly 83% were counted once. The ten largest account for around 7.9% of the sample. With respect to this clone: Its antigen is unknown. Base quality data are lacking; no much larger clone is found one base away.

The TCR sequence derives from a human donor with non-small cell lung cancer who had a complete response to radiotherapy plus ipilimumab. The rearranged chain carries TRBV7-9 and TRBJ2-1; TRBD2 aligns with 9 central bases. This specimen was peripheral blood, taken from a patient treated with radiotherapy plus ipilimumab. The CDR3: CASSPRGAAGGPVEQFF. The sequence in DNA is TGTGCCAGCAGCCCCCGGGGGGCGGCGGGGGGGCCGGTTGAGCAGTTCTTC.